This TCR beta chain was identified during a study of cytomegalovirus exposure and HLA in healthy donors. Study-level points and caveats: TCR beta sequences reportedly predicted most subjects' HLA-A and HLA-B alleles accurately.

Comment on this clone: What it binds is unknown.

The CDR3 extends over 13 amino acids. V gave up 5 bases and J gave up 6 bases; unmatched junction bases: 2. Germline V gene lookup returns CDR1 MNHNS and CDR2 SASEGT. It was with 60 Vbeta and 13 Jbeta primers that the PCR ran. TCRdb's copy holds only in-frame clones and misses some; the assay was immunoSEQ multiplex PCR. The data contain 100,000 to 150,000 clones, around 67% of them seen just once; the ten biggest clones take up 4.5% to 5%. This receptor was identified in a man in his fifties or sixties in good health and CMV-seropositive. Material: PBMCs. V gene TRBV6-1 combines with J gene TRBJ2-1; 9 bases align to TRBD1. CDR3 region: CASSRQGGNEQFF. The CDR3 DNA reads as TGTGCCAGCAGTAGACAGGGGGGCAATGAGCAGTTCTTC.